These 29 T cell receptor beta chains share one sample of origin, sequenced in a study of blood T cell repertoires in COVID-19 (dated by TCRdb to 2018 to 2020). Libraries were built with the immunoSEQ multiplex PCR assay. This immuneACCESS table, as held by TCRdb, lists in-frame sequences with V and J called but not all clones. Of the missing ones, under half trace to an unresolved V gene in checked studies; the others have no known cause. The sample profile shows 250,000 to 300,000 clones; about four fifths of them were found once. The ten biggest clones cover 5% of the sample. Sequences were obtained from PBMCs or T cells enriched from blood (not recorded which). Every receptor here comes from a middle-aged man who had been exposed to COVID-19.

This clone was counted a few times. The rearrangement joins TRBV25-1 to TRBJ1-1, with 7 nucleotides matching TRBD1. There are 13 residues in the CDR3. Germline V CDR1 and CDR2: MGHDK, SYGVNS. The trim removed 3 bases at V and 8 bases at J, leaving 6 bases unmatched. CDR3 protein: CASSDRTGSEAFF. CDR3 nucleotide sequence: TGTGCCAGCAGTGACAGGACAGGATCCGAAGCTTTCTTT.

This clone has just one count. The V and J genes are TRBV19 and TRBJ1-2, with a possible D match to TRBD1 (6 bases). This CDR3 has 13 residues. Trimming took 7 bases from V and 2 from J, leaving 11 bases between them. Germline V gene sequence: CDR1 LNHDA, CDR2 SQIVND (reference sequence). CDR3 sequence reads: CASTNRVNYGYTF. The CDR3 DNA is TGTGCCAGTACTAACAGGGTGAACTATGGCTACACCTTC. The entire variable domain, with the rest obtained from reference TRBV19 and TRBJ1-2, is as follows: DGGITQSPKYLFRKEGQNVTLSCEQNLNHDAMYWYRQDPGQGLRLIYYSQIVNDFQKGDIAEGYSVSREKKESFPLTVTSAQKNPTAFYLCASTNRVNYGYTFGSGTRLTVV.

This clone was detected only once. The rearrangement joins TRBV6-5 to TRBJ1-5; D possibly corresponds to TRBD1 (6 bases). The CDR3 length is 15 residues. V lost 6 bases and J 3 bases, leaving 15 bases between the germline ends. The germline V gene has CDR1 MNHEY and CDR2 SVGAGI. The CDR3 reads CASRPRSGVNQPQHF. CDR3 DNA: TGTGCCAGCAGACCCAGGTCAGGGGTCAATCAGCCCCAGCATTTT.

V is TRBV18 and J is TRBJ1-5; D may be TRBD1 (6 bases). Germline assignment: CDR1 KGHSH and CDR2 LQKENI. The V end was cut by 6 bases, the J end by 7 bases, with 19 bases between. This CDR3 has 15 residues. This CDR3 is CASSPTGTNGQPQHF. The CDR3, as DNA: TGTGCCAGCTCGCCAACCGGGACAAATGGGCAGCCCCAGCATTTT. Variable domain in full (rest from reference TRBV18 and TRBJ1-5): NAGVMQNPRHLVRRRGQEARLRCSPMKGHSHVYWYRQLPEEGLKFMVYLQKENIIDESGMPKERFSAEFPKEGPSILRIQQVVRGDSAAYFCASSPTGTNGQPQHFGDGTRLSIL.

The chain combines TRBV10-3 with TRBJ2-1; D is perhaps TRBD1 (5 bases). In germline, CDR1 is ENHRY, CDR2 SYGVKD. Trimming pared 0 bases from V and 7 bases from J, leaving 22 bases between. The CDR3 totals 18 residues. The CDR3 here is CAISESGGQTDPRNEQFF. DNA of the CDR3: TGTGCCATCAGTGAGTCGGGTGGACAAACGGACCCTAGGAATGAGCAGTTCTTC.

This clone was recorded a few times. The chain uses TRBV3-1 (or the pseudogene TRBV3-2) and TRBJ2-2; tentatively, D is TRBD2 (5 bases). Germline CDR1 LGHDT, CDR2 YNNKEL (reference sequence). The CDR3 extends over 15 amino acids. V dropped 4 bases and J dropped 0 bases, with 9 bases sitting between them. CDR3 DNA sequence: TGTGCCAGCAGCCCGTCCGGGACGAACACCGGGGAGCTGTTTTTT. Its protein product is CASSPSGTNTGELFF.

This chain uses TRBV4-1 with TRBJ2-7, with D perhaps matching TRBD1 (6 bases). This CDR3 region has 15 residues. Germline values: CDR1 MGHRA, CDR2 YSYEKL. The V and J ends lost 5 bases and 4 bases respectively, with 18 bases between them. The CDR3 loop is CASSIQGTQRYEQYF. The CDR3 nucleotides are TGCGCCAGCAGCATACAGGGTACTCAACGGTACGAGCAGTACTTC.

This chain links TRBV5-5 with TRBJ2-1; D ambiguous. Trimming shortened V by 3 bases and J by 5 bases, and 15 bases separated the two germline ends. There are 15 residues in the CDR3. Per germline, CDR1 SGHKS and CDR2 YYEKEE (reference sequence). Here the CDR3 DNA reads TGTGCCAGCAGCTCCAATGTCTATCTAAACAATGAGCAGTTCTTC. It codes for CASSSNVYLNNEQFF.

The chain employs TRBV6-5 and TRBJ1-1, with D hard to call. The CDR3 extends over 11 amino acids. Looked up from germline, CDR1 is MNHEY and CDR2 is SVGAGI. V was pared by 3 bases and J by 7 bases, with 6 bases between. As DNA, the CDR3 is TGTGCCAGCAGTTATATGAGTGAAGCTTTCTTT. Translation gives CASSYMSEAFF.

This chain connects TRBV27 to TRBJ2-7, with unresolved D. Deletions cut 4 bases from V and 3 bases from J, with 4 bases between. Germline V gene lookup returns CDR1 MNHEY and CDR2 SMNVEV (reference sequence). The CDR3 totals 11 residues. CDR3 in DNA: TGTGCCAGCAGTTACGGCTACGAGCAGTACTTC. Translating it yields CASSYGYEQYF.

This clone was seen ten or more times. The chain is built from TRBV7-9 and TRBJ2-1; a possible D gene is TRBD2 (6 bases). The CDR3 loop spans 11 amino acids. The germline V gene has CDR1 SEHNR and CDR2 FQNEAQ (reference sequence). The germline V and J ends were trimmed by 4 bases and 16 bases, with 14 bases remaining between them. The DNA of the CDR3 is TGTGCCAGCAGCTCACTAGTGGGGGGTTTCTTC. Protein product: CASSSLVGGFF.

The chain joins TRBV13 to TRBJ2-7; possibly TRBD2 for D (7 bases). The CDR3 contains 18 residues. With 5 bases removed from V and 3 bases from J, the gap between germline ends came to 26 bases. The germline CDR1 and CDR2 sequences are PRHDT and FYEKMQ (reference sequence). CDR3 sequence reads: CASSRRGTTTNPLYEQYF. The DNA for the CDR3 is TGTGCCAGCAGCCGAAGGGGGACTACTACCAACCCCCTCTACGAGCAGTACTTC.

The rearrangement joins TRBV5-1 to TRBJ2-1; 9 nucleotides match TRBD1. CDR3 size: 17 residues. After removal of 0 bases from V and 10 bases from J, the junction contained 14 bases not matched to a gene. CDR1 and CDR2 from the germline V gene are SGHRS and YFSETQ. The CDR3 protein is CASSLASSGQGINEQFF. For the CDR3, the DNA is TGCGCCAGCAGCTTGGCCTCATCCGGACAGGGGATAAACGAGCAGTTCTTC.

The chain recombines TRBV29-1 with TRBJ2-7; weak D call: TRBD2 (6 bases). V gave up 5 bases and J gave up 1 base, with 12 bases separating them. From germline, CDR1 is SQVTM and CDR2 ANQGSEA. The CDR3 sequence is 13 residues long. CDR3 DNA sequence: TGCAGCGTTTCGGGGGAGCGGTCCTACGAGCAGTACTTC. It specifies CSVSGERSYEQYF.

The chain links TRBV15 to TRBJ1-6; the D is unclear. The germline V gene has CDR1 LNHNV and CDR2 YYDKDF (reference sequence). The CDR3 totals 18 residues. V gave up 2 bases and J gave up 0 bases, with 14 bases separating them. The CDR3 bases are TGTGCCACCAGCAGAACCCCCCCAAGGAGCTCCTATAATTCACCCCTCCACTTT. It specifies CATSRTPPRSSYNSPLHF.

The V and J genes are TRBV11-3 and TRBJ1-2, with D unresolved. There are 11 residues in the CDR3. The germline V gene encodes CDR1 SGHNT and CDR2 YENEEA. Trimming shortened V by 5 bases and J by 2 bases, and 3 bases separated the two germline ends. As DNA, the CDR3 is TGTGCCAGCAGCGGCAACTATGGCTACACCTTC. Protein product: CASSGNYGYTF.

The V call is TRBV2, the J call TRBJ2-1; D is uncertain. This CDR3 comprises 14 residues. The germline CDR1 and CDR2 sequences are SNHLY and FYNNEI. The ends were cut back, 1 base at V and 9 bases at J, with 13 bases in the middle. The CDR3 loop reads CASSEDASRSEQFF. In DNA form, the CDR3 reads TGTGCCAGCAGTGAAGACGCTAGTCGTAGTGAGCAGTTCTTC.

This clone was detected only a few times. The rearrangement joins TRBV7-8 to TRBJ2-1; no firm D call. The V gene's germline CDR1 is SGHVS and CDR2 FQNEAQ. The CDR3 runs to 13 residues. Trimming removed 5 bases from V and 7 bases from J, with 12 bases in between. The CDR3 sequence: CASSPRVPNEQFF. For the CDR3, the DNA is TGTGCCAGCAGCCCCCGGGTCCCAAATGAGCAGTTCTTC. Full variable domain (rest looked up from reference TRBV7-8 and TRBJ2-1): GAGVSQSPRYKVAKRGQDVALRCDPISGHVSLFWYQQALGQGPEFLTYFQNEAQLDKSGLPSDRFFAERPEGSVSTLKIQRTQQEDSAVYLCASSPRVPNEQFFGPGTRLTVL.

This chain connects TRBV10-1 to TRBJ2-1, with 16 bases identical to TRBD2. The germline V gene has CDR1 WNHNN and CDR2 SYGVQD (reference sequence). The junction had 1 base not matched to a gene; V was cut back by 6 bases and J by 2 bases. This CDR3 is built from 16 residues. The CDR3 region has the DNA TGCGCCAGCAGGGGACTAGCGGGAGGGACCTACAATGAGCAGTTCTTC. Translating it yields CASRGLAGGTYNEQFF.

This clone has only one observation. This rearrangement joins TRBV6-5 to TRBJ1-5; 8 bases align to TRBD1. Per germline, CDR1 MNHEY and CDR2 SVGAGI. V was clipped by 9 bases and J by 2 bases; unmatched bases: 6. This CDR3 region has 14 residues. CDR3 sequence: CASATGDRNQPQHF. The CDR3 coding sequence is TGTGCCAGTGCGACAGGGGACCGCAATCAGCCCCAGCATTTT.

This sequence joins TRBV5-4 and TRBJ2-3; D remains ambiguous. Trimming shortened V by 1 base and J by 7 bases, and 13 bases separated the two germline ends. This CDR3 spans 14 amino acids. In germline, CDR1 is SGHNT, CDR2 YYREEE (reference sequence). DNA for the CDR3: TGTGCCAGCAGCTTGTCCAGCGTCGGGTATACGCAGTATTTT. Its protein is CASSLSSVGYTQYF.

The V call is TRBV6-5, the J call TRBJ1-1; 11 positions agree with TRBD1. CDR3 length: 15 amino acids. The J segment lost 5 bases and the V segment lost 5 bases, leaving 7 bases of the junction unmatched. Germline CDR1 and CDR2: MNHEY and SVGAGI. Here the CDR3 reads CASSKDRGRSTEAFF. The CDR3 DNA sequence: TGTGCCAGCAGTAAGGACAGGGGGCGTTCGACTGAAGCTTTCTTT.

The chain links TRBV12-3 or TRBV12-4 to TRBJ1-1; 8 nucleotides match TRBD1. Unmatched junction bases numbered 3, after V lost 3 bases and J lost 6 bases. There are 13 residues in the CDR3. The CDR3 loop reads CASSFRGRSEAFF. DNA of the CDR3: TGTGCCAGCAGTTTCAGGGGGCGTTCTGAAGCTTTCTTT.

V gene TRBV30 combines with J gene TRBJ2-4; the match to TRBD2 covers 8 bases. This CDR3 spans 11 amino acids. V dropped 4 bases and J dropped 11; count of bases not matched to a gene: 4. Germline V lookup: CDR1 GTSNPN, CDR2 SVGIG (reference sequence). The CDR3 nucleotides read TGTGCCTGGACGGCGGGGGGACTTCAGTACTTC. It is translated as CAWTAGGLQYF.

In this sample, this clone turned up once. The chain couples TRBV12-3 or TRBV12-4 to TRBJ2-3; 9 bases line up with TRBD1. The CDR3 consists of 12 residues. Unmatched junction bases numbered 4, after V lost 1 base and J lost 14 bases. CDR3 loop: CASSLDRGLVYF. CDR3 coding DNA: TGTGCCAGCAGTTTAGACAGGGGGCTCGTGTATTTT.

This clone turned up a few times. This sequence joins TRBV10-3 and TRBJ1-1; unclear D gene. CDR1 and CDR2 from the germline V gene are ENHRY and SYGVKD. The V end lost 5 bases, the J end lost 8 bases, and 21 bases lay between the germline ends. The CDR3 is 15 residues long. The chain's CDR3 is CAISLQVMRGHEAFF. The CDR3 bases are TGTGCCATCAGTCTCCAGGTTATGCGGGGTCACGAAGCTTTCTTT.

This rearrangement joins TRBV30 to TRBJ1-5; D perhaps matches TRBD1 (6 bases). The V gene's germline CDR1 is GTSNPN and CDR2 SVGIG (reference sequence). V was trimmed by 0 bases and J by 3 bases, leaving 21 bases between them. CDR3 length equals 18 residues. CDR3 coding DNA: TGTGCCTGGAGTGTACCGGCCGGGGGGGCAGGGTCCAATCAGCCCCAGCATTTT. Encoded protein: CAWSVPAGGAGSNQPQHF.

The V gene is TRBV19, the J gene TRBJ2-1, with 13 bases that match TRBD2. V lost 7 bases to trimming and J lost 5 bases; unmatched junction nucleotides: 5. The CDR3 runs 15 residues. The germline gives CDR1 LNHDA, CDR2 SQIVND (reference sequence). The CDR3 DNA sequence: TGTGCCAGTACGACCGGGACTAGCGGGAACAATGAGCAGTTCTTC. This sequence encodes CASTTGTSGNNEQFF. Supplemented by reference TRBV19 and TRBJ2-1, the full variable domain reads DGGITQSPKYLFRKEGQNVTLSCEQNLNHDAMYWYRQDPGQGLRLIYYSQIVNDFQKGDIAEGYSVSREKKESFPLTVTSAQKNPTAFYLCASTTGTSGNNEQFFGPGTRLTVL.

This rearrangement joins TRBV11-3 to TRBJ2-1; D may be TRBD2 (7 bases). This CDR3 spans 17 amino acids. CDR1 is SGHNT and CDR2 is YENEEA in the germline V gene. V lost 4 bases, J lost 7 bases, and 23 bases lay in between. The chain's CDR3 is CASSSGGLVRGPNEQFF. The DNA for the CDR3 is TGTGCCAGCAGCTCCGGGGGGCTAGTGAGGGGTCCTAATGAGCAGTTCTTC.